This TCR beta chain emerged from a study of STAT5B mutations in CD4+ large granular lymphocyte leukemia. The data were produced by immunoSEQ multiplex PCR, yet TCRdb's version contains in-frame clones alone and is incomplete. The sample contains 30,000 to 40,000 clones, over 60% of which appear only once. CDR3 length: 13 amino acids. The V gene lost 7 bases and the J gene lost 1 base, with 10 bases spanning the gap. The germline gives CDR1 MNHNS, CDR2 SASEGT. This clone was seen only once. The sequenced sample consisted of CD4+ T cells from blood buffy coats. The receptor was derived from a human donor in good health. V usage is TRBV6-1 and J usage is TRBJ1-2, with unresolved D. The CDR3 reads CASTPSINYGYTF. CDR3 DNA sequence: TGTGCCAGCACTCCCAGTATTAACTATGGCTACACCTTC.